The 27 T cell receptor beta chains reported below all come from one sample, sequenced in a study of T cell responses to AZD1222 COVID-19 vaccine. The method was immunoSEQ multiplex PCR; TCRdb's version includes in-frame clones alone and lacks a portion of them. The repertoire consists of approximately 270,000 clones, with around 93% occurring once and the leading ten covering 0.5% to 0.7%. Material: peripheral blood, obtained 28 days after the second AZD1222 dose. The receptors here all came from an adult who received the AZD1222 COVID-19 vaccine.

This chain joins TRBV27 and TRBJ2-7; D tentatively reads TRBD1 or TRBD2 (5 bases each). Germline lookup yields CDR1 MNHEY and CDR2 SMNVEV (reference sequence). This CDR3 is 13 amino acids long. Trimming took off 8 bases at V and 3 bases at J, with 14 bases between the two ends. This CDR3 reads CASARDGRYEQYF. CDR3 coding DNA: TGTGCCAGCGCCCGGGACGGACGCTACGAGCAGTACTTC.

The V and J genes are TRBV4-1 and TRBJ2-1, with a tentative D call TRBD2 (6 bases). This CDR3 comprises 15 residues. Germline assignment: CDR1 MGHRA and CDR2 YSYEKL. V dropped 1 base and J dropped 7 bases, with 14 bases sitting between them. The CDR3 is CASSQVAAGRNEQFF. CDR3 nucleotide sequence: TGCGCCAGCAGCCAAGTGGCCGCGGGAAGGAATGAGCAGTTCTTC.

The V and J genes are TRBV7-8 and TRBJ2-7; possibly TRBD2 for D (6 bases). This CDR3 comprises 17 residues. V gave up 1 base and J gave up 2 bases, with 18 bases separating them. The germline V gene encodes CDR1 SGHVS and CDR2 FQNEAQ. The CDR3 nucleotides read TGTGCCAGCAGCTTAGGAACAATGGAGGGAGCCCCCTACGAGCAGTACTTC. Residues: CASSLGTMEGAPYEQYF.

CDR3 DNA: TGTGCCAGCAGTTGGGGAGGGGGAGCTAACTATGGCTACACCTTC. Translated: CASSWGGGANYGYTF. The genes are TRBV28 and TRBJ1-2, with D perhaps matching TRBD1 (6 bases). CDR1 is MDHEN and CDR2 is SYDVKM in the germline V gene. The V gene lost 4 bases and the J gene lost 0 bases, with 12 bases spanning the gap. There are 15 residues in the CDR3.

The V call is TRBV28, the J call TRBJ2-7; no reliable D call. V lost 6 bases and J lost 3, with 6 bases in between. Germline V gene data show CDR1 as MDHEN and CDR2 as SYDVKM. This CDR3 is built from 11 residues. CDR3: CASRSNYEQYF. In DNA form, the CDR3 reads TGTGCCAGCAGAAGTAACTACGAGCAGTACTTC.

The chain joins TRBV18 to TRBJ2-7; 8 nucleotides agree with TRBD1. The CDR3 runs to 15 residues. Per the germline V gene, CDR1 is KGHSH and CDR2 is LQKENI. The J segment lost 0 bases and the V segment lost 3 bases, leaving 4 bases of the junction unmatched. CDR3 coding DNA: TGTGCCAGCTCACCGGGACAGGTCCCCTCCTACGAGCAGTACTTC. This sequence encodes CASSPGQVPSYEQYF.

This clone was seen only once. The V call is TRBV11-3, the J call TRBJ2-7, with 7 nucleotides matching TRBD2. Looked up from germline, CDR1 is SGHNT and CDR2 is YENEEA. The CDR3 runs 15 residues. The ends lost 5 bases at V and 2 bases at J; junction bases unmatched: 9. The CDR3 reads CASSGTGTITYEQYF. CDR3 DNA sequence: TGTGCCAGCAGCGGTACCGGGACTATAACCTACGAGCAGTACTTC.

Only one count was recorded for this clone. This CDR3 is CASSPSKTSSETQYF. CDR3 nucleotide sequence: TGTGCCAGCTCACCATCCAAGACTAGTTCGGAGACCCAGTACTTC. J is TRBJ2-5 and V is TRBV18, with a weak D call TRBD2 (6 bases). V was pared by 2 bases and J by 5 bases, with 15 bases between. CDR3 size: 15 residues. Germline CDR1 reads KGHSH; CDR2 reads LQKENI.

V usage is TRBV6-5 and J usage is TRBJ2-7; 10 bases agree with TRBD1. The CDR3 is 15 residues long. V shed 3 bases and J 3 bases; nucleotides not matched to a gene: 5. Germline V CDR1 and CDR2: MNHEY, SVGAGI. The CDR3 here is CASSYRDRGHYEQYF. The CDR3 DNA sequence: TGTGCCAGCAGTTATAGAGACAGGGGGCACTACGAGCAGTACTTC.

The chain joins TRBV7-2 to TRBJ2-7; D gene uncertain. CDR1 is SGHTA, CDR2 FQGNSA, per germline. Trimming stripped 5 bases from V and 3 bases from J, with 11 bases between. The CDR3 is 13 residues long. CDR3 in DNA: TGTGCCAGCAGCCCCCAAGTGATCTACGAGCAGTACTTC. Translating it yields CASSPQVIYEQYF.

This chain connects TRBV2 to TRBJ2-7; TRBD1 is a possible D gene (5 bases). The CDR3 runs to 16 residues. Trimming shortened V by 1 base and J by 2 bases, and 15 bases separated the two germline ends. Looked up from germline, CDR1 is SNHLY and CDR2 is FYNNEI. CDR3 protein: CASSEEGWRYTYEQYF. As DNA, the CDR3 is TGTGCCAGCAGTGAAGAGGGGTGGAGATATACCTACGAGCAGTACTTC.

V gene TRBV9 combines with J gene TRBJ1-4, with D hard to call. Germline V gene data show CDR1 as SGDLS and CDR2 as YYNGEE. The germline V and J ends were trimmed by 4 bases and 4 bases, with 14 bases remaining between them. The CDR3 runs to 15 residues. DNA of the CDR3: TGTGCCAGCAGCCCCCGGGGAGGGATTAATGAAAAACTGTTTTTT. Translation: CASSPRGGINEKLFF. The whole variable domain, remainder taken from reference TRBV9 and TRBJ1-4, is DSGVTQTPKHLITATGQRVTLRCSPRSGDLSVYWYQQSLDQGLQFLIQYYNGEERAKGNILERFSAQQFPDLHSELNLSSLELGDSALYFCASSPRGGINEKLFFGSGTQLSVL.

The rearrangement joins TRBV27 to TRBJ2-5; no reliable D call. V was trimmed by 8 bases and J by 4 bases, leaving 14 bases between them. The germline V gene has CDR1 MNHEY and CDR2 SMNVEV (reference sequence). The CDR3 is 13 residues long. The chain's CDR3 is CASSDGSIETQYF. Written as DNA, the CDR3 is TGTGCCAGCTCCGACGGCAGTATAGAGACCCAGTACTTC.

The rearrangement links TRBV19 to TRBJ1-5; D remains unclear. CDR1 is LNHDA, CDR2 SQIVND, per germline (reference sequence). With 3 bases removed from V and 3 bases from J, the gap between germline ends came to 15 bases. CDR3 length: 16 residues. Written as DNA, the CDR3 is TGTGCCAGTAGTATTGAGGGAGGAGGATCCAATCAGCCCCAGCATTTT. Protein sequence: CASSIEGGGSNQPQHF. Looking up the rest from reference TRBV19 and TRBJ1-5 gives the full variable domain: DGGITQSPKYLFRKEGQNVTLSCEQNLNHDAMYWYRQDPGQGLRLIYYSQIVNDFQKGDIAEGYSVSREKKESFPLTVTSAQKNPTAFYLCASSIEGGGSNQPQHFGDGTRLSIL.

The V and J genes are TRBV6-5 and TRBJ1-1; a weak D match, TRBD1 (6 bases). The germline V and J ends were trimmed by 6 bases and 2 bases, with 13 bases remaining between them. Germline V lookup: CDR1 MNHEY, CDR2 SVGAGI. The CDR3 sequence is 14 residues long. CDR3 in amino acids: CASRYRATNTEAFF. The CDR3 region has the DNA TGTGCCAGCAGATACAGGGCGACCAACACTGAAGCTTTCTTT.

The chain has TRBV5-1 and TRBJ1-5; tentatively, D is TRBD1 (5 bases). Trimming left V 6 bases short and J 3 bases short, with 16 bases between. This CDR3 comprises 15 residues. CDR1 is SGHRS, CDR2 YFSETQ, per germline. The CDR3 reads CASTPSGGFNQPQHF. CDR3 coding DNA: TGCGCCAGCACTCCCTCGGGGGGATTCAATCAGCCCCAGCATTTT.

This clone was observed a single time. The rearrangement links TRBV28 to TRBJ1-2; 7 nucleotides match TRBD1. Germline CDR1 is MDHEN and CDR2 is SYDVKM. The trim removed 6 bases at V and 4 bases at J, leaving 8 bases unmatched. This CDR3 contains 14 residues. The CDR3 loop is CASSKGAVAYGYTF. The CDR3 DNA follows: TGTGCCAGCAGCAAGGGGGCAGTCGCCTATGGCTACACCTTC.

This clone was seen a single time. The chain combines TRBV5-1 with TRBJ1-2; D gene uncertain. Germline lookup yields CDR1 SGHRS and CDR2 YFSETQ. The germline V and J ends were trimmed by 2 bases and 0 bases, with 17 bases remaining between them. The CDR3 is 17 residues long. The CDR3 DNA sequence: TGCGCCAGCAGCTTTTTCTCGGCTTCGGGTGCTAACTATGGCTACACCTTC. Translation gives CASSFFSASGANYGYTF.

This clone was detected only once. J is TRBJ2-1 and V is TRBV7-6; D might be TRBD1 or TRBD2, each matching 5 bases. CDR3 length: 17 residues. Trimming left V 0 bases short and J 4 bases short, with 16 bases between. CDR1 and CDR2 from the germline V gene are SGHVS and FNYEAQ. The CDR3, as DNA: TGTGCCAGCAGCTTAGCTCCTGTGGGACGGGCGTACAATGAGCAGTTCTTC. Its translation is CASSLAPVGRAYNEQFF.

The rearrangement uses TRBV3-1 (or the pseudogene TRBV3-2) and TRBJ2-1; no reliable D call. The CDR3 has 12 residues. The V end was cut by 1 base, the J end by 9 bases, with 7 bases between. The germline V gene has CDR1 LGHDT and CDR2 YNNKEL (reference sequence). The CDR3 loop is CASSQVTAEQFF. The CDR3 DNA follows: TGTGCCAGCAGCCAAGTAACTGCTGAGCAGTTCTTC.

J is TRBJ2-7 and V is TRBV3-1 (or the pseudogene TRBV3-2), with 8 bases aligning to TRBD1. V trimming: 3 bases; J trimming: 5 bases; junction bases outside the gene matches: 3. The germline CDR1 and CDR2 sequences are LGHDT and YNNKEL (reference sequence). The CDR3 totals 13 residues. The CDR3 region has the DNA TGTGCCAGCAGCCAGGACAGGGTGGACGAGCAGTACTTC. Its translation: CASSQDRVDEQYF.

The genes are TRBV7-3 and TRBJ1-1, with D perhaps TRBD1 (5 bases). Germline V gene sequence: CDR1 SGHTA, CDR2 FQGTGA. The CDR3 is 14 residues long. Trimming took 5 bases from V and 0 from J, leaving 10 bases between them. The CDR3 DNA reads TGTGCCAGCAGCCCAGGGTTCATGAACACTGAAGCTTTCTTT. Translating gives CASSPGFMNTEAFF.

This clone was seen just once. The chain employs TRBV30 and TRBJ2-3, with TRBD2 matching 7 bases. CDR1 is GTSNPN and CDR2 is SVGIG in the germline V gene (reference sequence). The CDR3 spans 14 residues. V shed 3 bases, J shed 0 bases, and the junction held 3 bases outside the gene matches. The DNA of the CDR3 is TGTGCCTGGAGGCTGCGGGGGAGCACAGATACGCAGTATTTT. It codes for CAWRLRGSTDTQYF.

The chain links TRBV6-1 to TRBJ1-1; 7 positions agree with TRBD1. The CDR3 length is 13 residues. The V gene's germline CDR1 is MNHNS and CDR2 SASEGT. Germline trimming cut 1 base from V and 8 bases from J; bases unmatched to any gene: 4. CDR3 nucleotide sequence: TGTGCCAGCAGTGAAGACCTCAGGGGGGAAGCTTTCTTT. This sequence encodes CASSEDLRGEAFF.

CDR3 region: CATSETGFGQPQHF. The CDR3 DNA reads TGTGCCACCAGTGAAACAGGTTTCGGGCAGCCCCAGCATTTT. The chain is built from TRBV24-1 and TRBJ1-5; D may be TRBD1 (5 bases). The CDR3 runs to 14 residues. The V end lost 4 bases, the J end lost 7 bases, and 13 bases lay between the germline ends. The V gene's germline CDR1 is KGHDR and CDR2 SFDVKD.

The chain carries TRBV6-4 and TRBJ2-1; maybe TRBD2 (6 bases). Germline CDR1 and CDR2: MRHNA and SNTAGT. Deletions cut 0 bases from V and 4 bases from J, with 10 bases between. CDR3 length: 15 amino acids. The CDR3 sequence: CASSDSVGGYNEQFF. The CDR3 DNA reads TGTGCCAGCAGTGACTCGGTTGGAGGGTACAATGAGCAGTTCTTC.

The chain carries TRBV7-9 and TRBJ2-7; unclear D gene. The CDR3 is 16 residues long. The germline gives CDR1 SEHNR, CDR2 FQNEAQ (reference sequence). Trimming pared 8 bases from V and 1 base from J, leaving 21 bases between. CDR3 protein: CASHKIGPQSSYEQYF. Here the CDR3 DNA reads TGTGCCAGCCACAAGATTGGACCGCAATCTTCCTACGAGCAGTACTTC.